This TCR beta chain originates from a study of T-cell memory formation after mild COVID-19. This clonotype was seen more than once but under ten times. One entry per CDR3 protein, called by TCRdb with MiXCR from the 5' RACE reads. This sample has around 320,000 distinct CDR3 sequences, with under 30% found just once. The CDR3 is made up of 16 amino acids. Trimming took 3 bases from V and 4 from J; bases not matched to a gene: 10. CDR1 is SGDLS and CDR2 is YYNGEE in the germline V gene. This sequence was found in an adult woman who had mild COVID-19 (a few samples of this study predate the infection). Cell type and time point are not known. The chain carries TRBV9 and TRBJ2-1; TRBD2 aligns across 7 bases. The sequencing input was PBMCs or a T cell subset sorted from them (not recorded which). CDR3 in DNA: TGTGCCAGCAGCGCGGTCGGAGATAGCGGGTACAATGAGCAGTTCTTC. Translated, it gives CASSAVGDSGYNEQFF.